This T cell receptor beta chain derives from a study of blood T cell repertoires in COVID-19. Study as a whole: Sites across the United States, Italy and Spain contributed samples from acute and convalescent COVID-19. Nucleic acid was either cDNA or gDNA, and it came from T cells, B-cell-depleted T cells, or PBMCs.

How the authors handled the data: How many nucleated cells were present was estimated from reference gene primer amplification. Generated by immunoSEQ multiplex PCR, the TCRdb table keeps only in-frame clones and is missing some. That table gives V, J and clone size, and the DNA gave D and trimming. The sample consists of around 310,000 clones, over 75% of them appearing once. This CDR3 region has 13 residues. The V gene lost 1 base and the J gene lost 6 bases, with 10 bases spanning the gap. Germline CDR1 and CDR2: SNHLY and FYNNEI. Sequencing was carried out using peripheral blood. This clonotype originated in a woman aged 60 to 75 with acute or convalescent COVID-19. The chain uses TRBV2 and TRBJ2-7; D gene ambiguous. The CDR3 region has the DNA TGTGCCAGCAGTGAAGGGCTAGAAGGCGAGCAGTACTTC. It yields the protein CASSEGLEGEQYF. The whole variable domain, remainder taken from reference TRBV2 and TRBJ2-7, is EPEVTQTPSHQVTQMGQEVILRCVPISNHLYFYWYRQILGQKVEFLVSFYNNEISEKSEIFDDQFSVERPDGSNFTLKIRSTKLEDSAMYFCASSEGLEGEQYFGPGTRLTVT.